The T cell receptor beta chain under discussion was sequenced for a study of blood T cell repertoires in COVID-19. In the study overall: The United States, Italy and Spain supplied acute and convalescent COVID-19 samples. PBMCs, B-cell-depleted T cells, or T cells were the source of the cDNA or gDNA that made up the material.

Per the study methods: From reference gene primer amplification, estimates of nucleated cell counts were derived. Only in-frame clones appear in the TCRdb table, and some are missing; sequencing was by immunoSEQ multiplex PCR. V and J calls and clone size are copied from that table; D and trimming were computed from the DNA. The sample lists 150,000 to 200,000 clones, approximately 90% occurring once. V lost 5 bases to trimming and J lost 12 bases, with 11 bases between them. Germline values: CDR1 SGHTA, CDR2 FQGTGA. This CDR3 is built from 12 residues. This clone was picked up a small number of times. Patients in Seattle were enrolled during active infection, then followed longitudinally.

The rearrangement links TRBV7-3 to TRBJ1-6, with a tentative D call TRBD1 (6 bases). The TCR comes from a woman in her 70s with COVID-19, enrolled during active disease. The specimen sequenced was peripheral blood. CDR3 sequence (DNA): TGTGCCAGCAGCCAGACAGGAGAACCCCTCCACTTT. This sequence encodes CASSQTGEPLHF.